These 31 T cell receptor beta chains originate from one sample sequenced in a study of shared clonotypes between healthy human individuals. Only CD45RO-negative cells positively selected for CCR7 counted as naive CD8 cells, so terminally differentiated effector memory CD45RA+ cells were excluded. Assay used: immunoSEQ multiplex PCR; TCRdb lists only in-frame clones, some missing. Of about 680,000 clones listed, 90% to 95% were seen once; the top ten hold roughly 22%. Sequences were obtained from naive CD8+ T cells sorted from blood. These receptors all stem from a man under 40 in good health.

The V call is TRBV19, the J call TRBJ2-3; D possibly uses TRBD1 or TRBD2 (5 bases each). With 7 bases removed from V and 0 bases from J, the gap between germline ends came to 11 bases. The CDR3 loop spans 14 amino acids. Germline lookup yields CDR1 LNHDA and CDR2 SQIVND (reference sequence). The CDR3 reads CASTEGPSTDTQYF. The CDR3 DNA follows: TGTGCCAGTACCGAGGGGCCCAGCACAGATACGCAGTATTTT.

The rearrangement links TRBV10-1 to TRBJ1-1; D may be TRBD1 (5 bases). Germline V lookup: CDR1 WNHNN, CDR2 SYGVQD (reference sequence). V was shortened by 4 bases and J by 6 bases, with 12 bases between the two germline ends. The CDR3 spans 13 residues. This CDR3 is CASSAPGLAEAFF. DNA for the CDR3: TGCGCCAGCAGTGCTCCAGGGTTGGCTGAAGCTTTCTTT.

This chain links TRBV5-8 with TRBJ1-2, with TRBD1 as a possible D gene (5 bases). The germline V gene has CDR1 SGHTS and CDR2 YDEGEE. The V end lost 9 bases, the J end lost 4 bases, and 16 bases lay between the germline ends. CDR3 length: 13 residues. The chain's CDR3 is CATKKWTPYGYTF. The CDR3 DNA sequence: TGTGCCACCAAGAAGTGGACACCCTATGGCTACACCTTC.

This sequence joins TRBV29-1 and TRBJ2-1; TRBD2 matches at 8 bases. V shed 4 bases and J 0 bases; nucleotides not matched to a gene: 2. The CDR3 length is 14 residues. Germline V gives CDR1 SQVTM, CDR2 ANQGSEA. The CDR3 DNA follows: TGCAGCGTTGCTGGGACTAGCTCCTACAATGAGCAGTTCTTC. Translated: CSVAGTSSYNEQFF.

This rearrangement joins TRBV28 to TRBJ1-3; D is undetermined. CDR1 is MDHEN, CDR2 SYDVKM, per germline. The CDR3 covers 16 residues. V dropped 3 bases and J dropped 0 bases, with 12 bases sitting between them. CDR3 nucleotide sequence: TGTGCCAGCAGTTTCGACATCACGAGCTCTGGAAACACCATATATTTT. Translated: CASSFDITSSGNTIYF.

The rearrangement uses TRBV5-1 and TRBJ1-1; 10 bases are a match to TRBD1. The CDR3 extends over 16 amino acids. Germline V CDR1 and CDR2: SGHRS, YFSETQ. V trimming: 1 base; J trimming: 7 bases; junction bases outside the gene matches: 10. The CDR3 bases are TGCGCCAGCAGCTTGAATTCACCGGGACAGGGGAGTGAAGCTTTCTTT. Translation gives CASSLNSPGQGSEAFF.

This chain joins TRBV6-1 and TRBJ2-3, with D possibly being TRBD1 (6 bases). This CDR3 is built from 13 residues. Germline CDR1 MNHNS, CDR2 SASEGT. V was pared by 10 bases and J by 5 bases, with 16 bases between. The CDR3 DNA is TGTGCCACCGGAGTCGACAGGCGAGATACGCAGTATTTT. Its translation: CATGVDRRDTQYF.

The chain uses TRBV29-1 and TRBJ2-3; possible D gene TRBD1, 6 bases. The CDR3 length is 14 residues. Looked up from germline, CDR1 is SQVTM and CDR2 is ANQGSEA. V gave up 1 base and J gave up 3 bases, with 11 bases separating them. The CDR3 nucleotides read TGCAGCGTTGAAGGTGACAGGCAGACAGATACGCAGTATTTT. This codes for CSVEGDRQTDTQYF.

The chain is built from TRBV6-5 and TRBJ1-5, with a possible D match to TRBD1 (5 bases). V was cut by 6 bases and J by 0 bases, with 12 bases left in between. Germline CDR1 is MNHEY and CDR2 is SVGAGI. The CDR3 length is 15 residues. CDR3: CASRHGGNSNQPQHF. The CDR3 DNA sequence: TGTGCCAGCAGACACGGGGGGAATAGCAATCAGCCCCAGCATTTT.

CDR3: CSVENRDHTDTQYF. CDR3 DNA sequence: TGCAGCGTTGAAAACCGGGACCACACAGATACGCAGTATTTT. The V gene is TRBV29-1, the J gene TRBJ2-3; either TRBD1 or TRBD2 may fit D (5 bases each). V gave up 2 bases and J gave up 2 bases, with 11 bases separating them. CDR1 and CDR2 (germline): SQVTM, ANQGSEA. The CDR3 is 14 residues long.

This rearrangement joins TRBV11-2 to TRBJ2-7; 10 bases map to TRBD1. The CDR3 runs 17 residues. The germline CDR1 and CDR2 sequences are SGHAT and FQNNGV. Trimming removed 3 bases from V and 2 bases from J; junction bases left unmatched: 10. CDR3 nucleotides: TGTGCCAGCAGCTTCAGACAGGGGGCGCTTAGACCCTACGAGCAGTACTTC. Residues: CASSFRQGALRPYEQYF.

This chain uses TRBV7-6 with TRBJ2-5; D perhaps matches TRBD1 (5 bases). Germline assignment: CDR1 SGHVS and CDR2 FNYEAQ. The CDR3 has 14 residues. The V end was cut by 5 bases, the J end by 3 bases, with 13 bases between. The CDR3 here is CASSERQSEETQYF. The CDR3 DNA reads TGTGCCAGCAGCGAACGACAGAGCGAAGAGACCCAGTACTTC.

The chain recombines TRBV5-1 with TRBJ2-7; D tentatively fits TRBD1 or TRBD2 (5 bases each). The CDR3 totals 19 residues. Trimming left V 0 bases short and J 0 bases short, with 22 bases between. The germline gives CDR1 SGHRS, CDR2 YFSETQ. CDR3 residues: CASSLGRSMPGASSYEQYF. The DNA for the CDR3 is TGCGCCAGCAGCTTGGGAAGGTCGATGCCCGGGGCAAGCTCCTACGAGCAGTACTTC.

The chain is built from TRBV11-2 and TRBJ2-1; 13 bases match TRBD2. Germline V gene data show CDR1 as SGHAT and CDR2 as FQNNGV. The CDR3 extends over 15 amino acids. The junction had 6 bases not matched to a gene; V was cut back by 6 bases and J by 7 bases. The CDR3 nucleotides read TGTGCCAGCAGGTTGACTAGCGGGAGGTATAATGAGCAGTTCTTC. It codes for CASRLTSGRYNEQFF.

This chain uses TRBV5-4 with TRBJ2-1; 15 bases align to TRBD2. The CDR3 contains 15 residues. V shed 4 bases and J 9 bases; nucleotides not matched to a gene: 5. Per the germline V gene, CDR1 is SGHNT and CDR2 is YYREEE (reference sequence). CDR3 amino acids: CASSAGGLAGGEQFF. The DNA for the CDR3 is TGTGCCAGCAGCGCGGGGGGACTAGCGGGAGGTGAGCAGTTCTTC.

The chain is built from TRBV7-9 and TRBJ1-3; D not certain. The germline gives CDR1 SEHNR, CDR2 FQNEAQ (reference sequence). This CDR3 comprises 14 residues. V gave up 5 bases and J gave up 4 bases, with 12 bases separating them. For the CDR3, the DNA is TGTGCCAGCAGCCCTCGAGGATCCGGAAACACCATATATTTT. This sequence encodes CASSPRGSGNTIYF.

This chain uses TRBV25-1 with TRBJ1-2; D gene unclear. Germline values: CDR1 MGHDK, CDR2 SYGVNS. This CDR3 has 15 residues. The V end was cut by 3 bases, the J end by 4 bases, with 15 bases between. CDR3 amino acids: CASSDPSSGSYGYTF. DNA for the CDR3: TGTGCCAGCAGTGATCCTTCTTCAGGCAGCTATGGCTACACCTTC.

This clone was seen a single time. The chain links TRBV27 to TRBJ2-5; D is unclear. Germline-derived CDR1 and CDR2 are MNHEY and SMNVEV (reference sequence). The CDR3 totals 16 residues. V lost 4 bases, J lost 1 base, and 16 bases lay in between. The CDR3 sequence is CASSSPHQDPQETQYF. As DNA, the CDR3 is TGTGCCAGCAGTTCCCCGCATCAGGACCCCCAAGAGACCCAGTACTTC.

This sequence joins TRBV28 and TRBJ2-3; tentatively, D is TRBD1 or TRBD2 (6 bases each). Germline CDR1 MDHEN, CDR2 SYDVKM. With 7 bases removed from V and 2 bases from J, the gap between germline ends came to 19 bases. The CDR3 spans 16 residues. CDR3 sequence (DNA): TGTGCCAGCACCCTTGAGGGGGGAATCTTCACAGATACGCAGTATTTT. Protein: CASTLEGGIFTDTQYF.

The V call is TRBV11-2, the J call TRBJ2-3; 7 bases agree with TRBD2. Germline lookup yields CDR1 SGHAT and CDR2 FQNNGV. This CDR3 spans 15 amino acids. V gave up 5 bases and J gave up 5 bases; unmatched junction bases: 10. CDR3 nucleotides: TGTGCCAGCAGCCTCGGGAGGCTAGGGCAAGATACGCAGTATTTT. Its protein is CASSLGRLGQDTQYF.

The rearrangement uses TRBV7-6 and TRBJ2-7; the D gene is possibly TRBD1 (6 bases). Germline V gene sequence: CDR1 SGHVS, CDR2 FNYEAQ. V was shortened by 1 base and J by 3 bases, with 13 bases between the two germline ends. The CDR3 consists of 15 residues. In nucleotides, the CDR3 is TGTGCCAGCAGCTTAGAGACGGGACAAGTCTACGAGCAGTACTTC. Translating gives CASSLETGQVYEQYF. The whole variable domain, filled in from reference TRBV7-6 and TRBJ2-7, reads GAGVSQSPRYKVTKRGQDVALRCDPISGHVSLYWYRQALGQGPEFLTYFNYEAQQDKSGLPNDRFSAERPEGSISTLTIQRTEQRDSAMYRCASSLETGQVYEQYFGPGTRLTVT.

This chain connects TRBV14 to TRBJ2-1; TRBD1 matches 7 bases. V was clipped by 5 bases and J by 7 bases; unmatched bases: 8. The CDR3 extends over 14 amino acids. Germline CDR1 is SGHDN and CDR2 is FVKESK. CDR3 in amino acids: CASSRWDRGNEQFF. CDR3 bases: TGTGCCAGCAGCAGATGGGACAGAGGGAATGAGCAGTTCTTC.

The chain employs TRBV19 and TRBJ1-2; TRBD1 matches at 8 bases. This CDR3 region has 14 residues. V lost 6 bases and J lost 4; bases outside the gene matches: 7. In germline, CDR1 is LNHDA, CDR2 SQIVND (reference sequence). This CDR3 reads CASSPTGASYGYTF. Here the CDR3 DNA reads TGTGCCAGTAGCCCGACAGGGGCCAGCTATGGCTACACCTTC.

The chain links TRBV5-1 to TRBJ2-7; D might be TRBD1 (5 bases). Trimming pared 0 bases from V and 2 bases from J, leaving 15 bases between. The V gene's germline CDR1 is SGHRS and CDR2 YFSETQ. The CDR3 runs to 16 residues. This chain's CDR3 is CASSLGQGIATYEQYF. The CDR3, as DNA: TGCGCCAGCAGCTTGGGCCAGGGCATTGCGACCTACGAGCAGTACTTC.

Of note for this clone: Other nucleotide sequences in the sample specify the same CDR3. As DNA, the CDR3 is TGCGCCAGCAGCCCCGGACTAGCGGGGTACAATGAGCAGTTCTTC. This gives the protein CASSPGLAGYNEQFF. This chain joins TRBV4-1 and TRBJ2-1; TRBD2 agrees at 12 bases. There are 15 residues in the CDR3. V lost 4 bases to trimming and J lost 4 bases; unmatched junction nucleotides: 2. Germline-derived CDR1 and CDR2 are MGHRA and YSYEKL.

The CDR3 loop is CASSLVHEAYEQYF. CDR3 DNA sequence: TGTGCCAGCAGCTTAGTTCACGAGGCGTACGAGCAGTACTTC. The rearrangement uses TRBV7-9 and TRBJ2-7; D unresolved. Trimming stripped 1 base from V and 4 bases from J, with 11 bases between. The CDR3 runs to 14 residues. Per germline, CDR1 SEHNR and CDR2 FQNEAQ (reference sequence).

The rearrangement joins TRBV15 to TRBJ2-2; 7 bases agree with TRBD1. Germline V gives CDR1 LNHNV, CDR2 YYDKDF (reference sequence). J gave up 6 bases and V 2 bases, and 6 bases lay outside the gene matches. The CDR3 totals 15 residues. This chain's CDR3 is CATSRHKGASGELFF. CDR3 nucleotides: TGTGCCACCAGCAGACACAAGGGGGCTTCCGGGGAGCTGTTTTTT.

J is TRBJ2-7 and V is TRBV7-2, with 11 bases fitting TRBD2. V lost 5 bases, J lost 6 bases, and 12 bases stayed unmatched. CDR1 is SGHTA and CDR2 is FQGNSA in the germline V gene. The CDR3 extends over 16 amino acids. The CDR3 loop is CASSLSLGLAGGEQYF. CDR3 DNA: TGTGCCAGCAGCCTAAGCCTAGGGCTAGCGGGGGGCGAGCAGTACTTC.

Remarks on this clone: At the DNA level, this CDR3 is encoded by other sequences in the same sample as well. The CDR3: CSVEGTGNTGELFF. CDR3 in DNA: TGCAGCGTTGAGGGGACAGGGAACACCGGGGAGCTGTTTTTT. The chain has TRBV29-1 and TRBJ2-2; 8 nucleotides line up with TRBD1. The CDR3 has 14 residues. Looked up from germline, CDR1 is SQVTM and CDR2 is ANQGSEA. Losses at the gene ends were 3 bases for V and 1 base for J; bases not matched to a gene: 1.

V usage is TRBV28 and J usage is TRBJ1-4, with D tentatively TRBD1 (5 bases). CDR3 length: 16 residues. With 7 bases removed from V and 2 bases from J, the gap between germline ends came to 17 bases. Germline CDR1 and CDR2: MDHEN and SYDVKM. The CDR3 protein is CASKQDLQDTNEKLFF. The CDR3 DNA is TGTGCCAGCAAACAGGACTTGCAGGATACTAATGAAAAACTGTTTTTT.

The DNA of the CDR3 is TGTGCCAGCAGTCCCCGACAGGTTGAAGGACAAGAGACCCAGTACTTC. It encodes CASSPRQVEGQETQYF. The chain joins TRBV28 to TRBJ2-5; a possible D gene is TRBD1 (6 bases). CDR3 length equals 16 residues. Trimming took 5 bases from V and 2 from J, leaving 18 bases between them. Germline CDR1 MDHEN, CDR2 SYDVKM.